This TCR beta chain was identified during a study of blood T cell repertoires in COVID-19. Study as a whole: COVID-19 samples from acute and convalescent phases originated in the United States, Italy and Spain. Nucleic acid was either cDNA or gDNA, and it came from T cells, B-cell-depleted T cells, or PBMCs.

This CDR3 is 15 amino acids long. CDR1 is ENHRY and CDR2 is SYGVKD in the germline V gene. The junction had 4 bases not matched to a gene; V was cut back by 4 bases and J by 2 bases. In the original workflow: Using reference gene primer amplification, nucleated cell counts were estimated. TCRdb keeps only in-frame clones here, not all; method: immunoSEQ multiplex PCR. The DNA was the basis for D and trimming; V, J and clone size are from that table. The data show some 150,000 clones, roughly four fifths seen once. The clonotype was recovered from a human donor in a cohort sampled during active COVID-19. The chain is built from TRBV10-3 and TRBJ2-3; 9 nucleotides match TRBD1. The sequenced material came from peripheral blood. The CDR3 nucleotides are TGTGCCATCAGTGGAGGACAGGGGTCCACAGATACGCAGTATTTT. Translation gives CAISGGQGSTDTQYF.